The clone carrying this TCR beta chain was observed a few times. The sample comes from a study of T-cell memory formation after mild COVID-19. Looked up from germline, CDR1 is SGHTA and CDR2 is FQGNSA. Deletions cut 5 bases from V and 4 bases from J, with 13 bases between. The CDR3 is 14 residues long. TCRdb passed the 5' RACE reads through MiXCR, listing each CDR3 protein once. The table lists about 210,000 distinct CDR3 sequences, 10% to 13% of them singletons. This clonotype was sampled from a young man who had mild COVID-19 (a few samples of this study predate the infection). Cell type and time point are not known. Sequencing used PBMCs or a T cell subset sorted from them (not recorded which). V usage is TRBV7-2 and J usage is TRBJ2-3; the D is unclear. The CDR3 protein is CASSPPGQADTQYF. CDR3 nucleotides: TGTGCCAGCAGCCCTCCCGGGCAGGCAGATACGCAGTATTTT.